Shown below are 14 T cell receptor beta chains from a single sample sequenced in a study of graft-versus-host responses after intestinal transplantation (dated by TCRdb to about 2021). The library was generated by the immunoSEQ multiplex PCR assay. TCRdb re-hosts the immuneACCESS table, in-frame sequences only. Its copies lack some clones; in the studies checked, an unresolved V gene accounts for under half of them, and the cause for the rest is not known. The sample records 20,000 to 25,000 clones, 94% of which are singletons. Clones ranked in the top ten supply about 0.52% of the sample. The specimen comprised PBMCs, sampled 156 days after intestinal transplant. The receptors here all came from a human patient who received an intestinal transplant, so some T cells may come from the graft donor.

The chain recombines TRBV10-1 with TRBJ2-5; no clear D. V lost 3 bases to trimming and J lost 7 bases, with 15 bases between them. This CDR3 is 14 amino acids long. The V gene's germline CDR1 is WNHNN and CDR2 SYGVQD (reference sequence). The CDR3 coding sequence is TGCGCCAGCAGTGATACGGGCCCCCAATGGACCCAGTACTTC. This sequence encodes CASSDTGPQWTQYF.

This rearrangement joins TRBV4-2 to TRBJ2-7; D unclear. The ends were cut back, 1 base at V and 2 bases at J, with 9 bases in the middle. CDR3 size: 14 residues. Germline V gene lookup returns CDR1 LGHNA and CDR2 YNFKEQ. This CDR3 reads CASSQADSPYEQYF. The CDR3 nucleotides are TGTGCCAGCAGCCAAGCGGATAGCCCCTACGAGCAGTACTTC.

CDR3 coding DNA: TGTGCCAGCAGCTTATTTGGGGGGGGCTACGAGCAGTACTTC. Amino acid sequence: CASSLFGGGYEQYF. This chain joins TRBV11-1 and TRBJ2-7, with 7 positions matching TRBD2. Germline-derived CDR1 and CDR2 are SGHAT and FQDESV (reference sequence). The CDR3 is made up of 14 amino acids. With 2 bases clipped from V and 3 bases from J, the junction kept 4 bases outside the gene matches.

V is TRBV5-4 and J is TRBJ2-2, with D perhaps matching TRBD1 (6 bases). V lost 4 bases, J lost 5 bases, and 12 bases lay in between. Germline V gene data show CDR1 as SGHNT and CDR2 as YYREEE (reference sequence). The CDR3 is made up of 14 amino acids. The CDR3, as DNA: TGTGCCAGCAGCGGCCGGCAGGGGACCGGGGAGCTGTTTTTT. It encodes CASSGRQGTGELFF.

The rearrangement uses TRBV4-1 and TRBJ2-1; TRBD2 aligns across 9 bases. V shed 4 bases, J shed 6 bases, and the junction held 10 bases outside the gene matches. Germline CDR1 reads MGHRA; CDR2 reads YSYEKL. This CDR3 has 16 residues. The CDR3 DNA reads TGCGCCAGCAGCCTCATAGCGGGAGTGGTGAGCAATGAGCAGTTCTTC. Its protein product is CASSLIAGVVSNEQFF.

The chain has TRBV4-1 and TRBJ2-1, with 12 bases fitting TRBD2. The V segment lost 4 bases and the J segment 4 bases; nucleotides outside the gene matches: 5. This CDR3 region has 16 residues. CDR1 MGHRA and CDR2 YSYEKL come from the germline V gene. CDR3 sequence reads: CASSPSGRAAYNEQFF. The DNA for the CDR3 is TGCGCCAGCAGCCCTAGCGGGAGGGCCGCATACAATGAGCAGTTCTTC.

This chain links TRBV6-5 with TRBJ2-1, with 12 bases matching TRBD2. The ends lost 2 bases at V and 3 bases at J; junction bases unmatched: 2. Germline V lookup: CDR1 MNHEY, CDR2 SVGAGI. CDR3 length: 16 residues. The DNA of the CDR3 is TGTGCCAGCAGTTACCTAGCGGGAGGGGACTACAATGAGCAGTTCTTC. Translated: CASSYLAGGDYNEQFF.

CDR3 sequence reads: CASSIFRFPLLWTGKYSGANVLTF. The CDR3 DNA reads TGTGCCAGTAGTATTTTCCGGTTTCCCCTCCTTTGGACAGGGAAGTACTCTGGGGCCAACGTCCTGACTTTC. The chain uses TRBV19 and TRBJ2-6, with 8 bases that match TRBD1. J gave up 0 bases and V 3 bases, and 25 bases lay outside the gene matches. The CDR3 runs 24 residues. Germline V lookup: CDR1 LNHDA, CDR2 SQIVND (reference sequence).

This chain joins TRBV19 and TRBJ1-4; maybe TRBD1 (6 bases). Trimming cost V 4 bases and J 5 bases, with 11 bases left between them. Germline V gene sequence: CDR1 LNHDA, CDR2 SQIVND (reference sequence). This CDR3 has 14 amino acids. DNA of the CDR3: TGTGCCAGTAGTAAACAGGGTTTAAATGAAAAACTGTTTTTT. It yields the protein CASSKQGLNEKLFF.

This clone appeared a single time. The V call is TRBV19, the J call TRBJ2-5; 9 nucleotides align to TRBD1. This CDR3 is 15 amino acids long. Germline-derived CDR1 and CDR2 are LNHDA and SQIVND (reference sequence). V lost 6 bases and J lost 4; bases outside the gene matches: 9. The CDR3 region has the DNA TGTGCCAGTAGAGTAACAGGGGGCGCCTTAGAGACCCAGTACTTC. This gives the protein CASRVTGGALETQYF. The entire variable domain, with the rest obtained from reference TRBV19 and TRBJ2-5, is as follows: DGGITQSPKYLFRKEGQNVTLSCEQNLNHDAMYWYRQDPGQGLRLIYYSQIVNDFQKGDIAEGYSVSREKKESFPLTVTSAQKNPTAFYLCASRVTGGALETQYFGPGTRLLVL.

CDR3 residues: CASSTAGTGGYEQYF. The CDR3 nucleotides read TGTGCCAGTTCGACCGCCGGGACAGGGGGTTATGAGCAGTACTTC. The chain joins TRBV11-2 to TRBJ2-7, with TRBD1 matching over 11 bases. This CDR3 region has 15 residues. J was trimmed by 7 bases and V by 9 bases; bases with no gene match: 14. The germline CDR1 and CDR2 sequences are SGHAT and FQNNGV.

The chain combines TRBV5-1 with TRBJ1-2; 9 positions match TRBD1. The CDR3 runs 14 residues. Germline values: CDR1 SGHRS, CDR2 YFSETQ. V gave up 4 bases and J gave up 5 bases; unmatched junction bases: 6. The CDR3 sequence: CASSQSGTGYGYTF. The CDR3 nucleotides read TGCGCCAGCAGCCAGTCCGGGACAGGGTATGGCTACACCTTC. Based on the CDR3 plus reference TRBV5-1 and TRBJ1-2, the full variable domain is KAGVTQTPRYLIKTRGQQVTLSCSPISGHRSVSWYQQTPGQGLQFLFEYFSETQRNKGNFPGRFSGRQFSNSRSEMNVSTLELGDSALYLCASSQSGTGYGYTFGSGTRLTVV.

The rearrangement uses TRBV7-8 and TRBJ2-1; 7 bases fit TRBD1. The V gene end was trimmed by 0 bases and the J gene end by 6 bases; junction bases not matched to a gene: 5. Germline CDR1 SGHVS, CDR2 FQNEAQ. The CDR3 runs to 15 residues. In nucleotides, the CDR3 is TGTGCCAGCAGCTTAGCCCCCCCAGGGGGCAATGAGCAGTTCTTC. Translation: CASSLAPPGGNEQFF. The full variable domain, rest sourced from reference TRBV7-8 and TRBJ2-1, is GAGVSQSPRYKVAKRGQDVALRCDPISGHVSLFWYQQALGQGPEFLTYFQNEAQLDKSGLPSDRFFAERPEGSVSTLKIQRTQQEDSAVYLCASSLAPPGGNEQFFGPGTRLTVL.

This sequence joins TRBV10-2 and TRBJ2-7; D possibly uses TRBD1 or TRBD2 (5 bases each). Germline assignment: CDR1 WSHSY and CDR2 SAAADI. Trimming stripped 2 bases from V and 0 bases from J, with 11 bases between. The length of the CDR3 is 15 residues. CDR3 residues: CASSEMVGTSYEQYF. The DNA for the CDR3 is TGCGCCAGCAGTGAGATGGTGGGGACCTCCTACGAGCAGTACTTC.